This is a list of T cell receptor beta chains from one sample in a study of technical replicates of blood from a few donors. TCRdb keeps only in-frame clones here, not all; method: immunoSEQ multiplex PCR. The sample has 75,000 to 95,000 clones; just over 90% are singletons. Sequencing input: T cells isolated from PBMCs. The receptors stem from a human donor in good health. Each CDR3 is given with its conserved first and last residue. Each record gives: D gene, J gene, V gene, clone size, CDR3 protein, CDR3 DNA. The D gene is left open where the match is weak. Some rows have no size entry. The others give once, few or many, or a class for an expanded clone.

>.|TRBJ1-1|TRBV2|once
CASTPEGPQAFF
TGTGCCAGCACCCCGGAGGGGCCCCAAGCTTTCTTT
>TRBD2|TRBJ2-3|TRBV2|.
CASSGRLAGIQDTQYF
TGTGCCAGCAGTGGCCGCCTAGCGGGAATACAAGATACGCAGTATTTT
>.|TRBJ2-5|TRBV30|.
CAWSVLQGETQYF
TGTGCCTGGAGTGTACTACAGGGTGAGACCCAGTACTTC
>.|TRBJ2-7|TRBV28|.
CASSSLYEQYF
TGTGCCAGCAGTTCCCTCTACGAGCAGTACTTC
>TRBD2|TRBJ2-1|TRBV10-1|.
CASSDSGLADYNEQFF
TGCGCCAGCAGTGATTCGGGGCTAGCGGATTACAATGAGCAGTTCTTC
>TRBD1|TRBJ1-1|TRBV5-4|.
CASSLGGTGEAFF
TGTGCCAGCAGCTTGGGGGGGACAGGCGAAGCTTTCTTT
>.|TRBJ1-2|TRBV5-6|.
CASSLGVVGVGYTF
TGTGCCAGCAGCTTGGGCGTGGTCGGGGTCGGCTACACCTTC
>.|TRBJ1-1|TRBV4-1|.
CASSQGGGNTEAFF
TGCGCCAGCAGCCAAGGGGGGGGGAACACTGAAGCTTTCTTT
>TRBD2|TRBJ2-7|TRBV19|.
CASSIFAGGSYEQYF
TGTGCCAGTAGTATTTTTGCGGGGGGGTCCTACGAGCAGTACTTC
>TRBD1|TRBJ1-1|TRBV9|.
CASSATGTGSTEAFF
TGTGCCAGCAGCGCAACCGGGACAGGGAGCACTGAAGCTTTCTTT
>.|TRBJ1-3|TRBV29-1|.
CSVEENPWGAGNTIYF
TGCAGCGTTGAAGAGAACCCATGGGGCGCTGGAAACACCATATATTTT
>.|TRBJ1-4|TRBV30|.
CAWSRGYNEKLFF
TGTGCCTGGAGTAGGGGATATAATGAAAAACTGTTTTTT
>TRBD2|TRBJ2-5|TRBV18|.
CASSPDLLAAREETQYF
TGTGCCAGCTCACCCGATTTACTAGCGGCGAGGGAAGAGACCCAGTACTTC
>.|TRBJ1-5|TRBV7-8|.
CASSPDRRLQPQHF
TGTGCCAGCAGCCCCGACAGGAGGCTTCAGCCCCAGCATTTT
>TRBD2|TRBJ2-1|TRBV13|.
CASSSRPGLAVYNEQFF
TGTGCCAGCAGCTCCCGACCGGGACTAGCGGTTTACAATGAGCAGTTCTTC
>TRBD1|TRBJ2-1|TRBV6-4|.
CASSVRGWNTGEQFF
TGTGCCAGCAGTGTCAGGGGGTGGAATACGGGCGAGCAGTTCTTC
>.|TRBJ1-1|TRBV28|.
CASSSTTKAGGFSEAFF
TGTGCCAGCAGTTCTACAACCAAGGCTGGGGGCTTTAGTGAAGCTTTCTTT
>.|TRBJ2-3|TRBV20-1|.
CSARAQPTQYF
TGCAGTGCTAGGGCACAGCCTACGCAGTATTTT
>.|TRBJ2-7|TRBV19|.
CASNPGLQANYEQYF
TGTGCCAGTAACCCCGGACTGCAGGCGAACTACGAGCAGTACTTC
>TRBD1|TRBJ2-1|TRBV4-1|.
CASKDRGRSNEQFF
TGCGCCAGTAAGGACAGGGGGCGCAGTAATGAGCAGTTCTTC
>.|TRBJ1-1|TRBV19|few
CASSSTGSTEAFF
TGTGCCAGTAGTAGTACAGGGAGTACTGAAGCTTTCTTT
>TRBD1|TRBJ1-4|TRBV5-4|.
CASSFGTGGEKLFF
TGTGCCAGCAGCTTCGGGACAGGAGGTGAAAAACTGTTTTTT
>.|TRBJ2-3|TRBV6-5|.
CASRRGGFTDTQYF
TGTGCCAGCAGGAGGGGGGGATTCACAGATACGCAGTATTTT
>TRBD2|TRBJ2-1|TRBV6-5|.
CASSYQAGTTQFF
TGTGCCAGCAGTTACCAAGCCGGGACTACGCAGTTCTTC
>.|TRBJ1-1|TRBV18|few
CASSLQANTEAFF
TGTGCCAGCTCATTACAGGCGAACACTGAAGCTTTCTTT
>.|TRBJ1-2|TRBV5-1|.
CASSGGRAIGYTF
TGCGCCAGCAGTGGGGGCAGGGCTATTGGCTACACCTTC
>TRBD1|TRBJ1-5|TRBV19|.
CASSGTGSPNRPQHF
TGTGCCAGTAGCGGGACAGGTTCGCCCAATCGGCCCCAGCATTTT
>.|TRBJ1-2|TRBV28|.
CASRGDLQGYTF
TGTGCCAGCAGGGGGGACTTACAAGGCTACACCTTC
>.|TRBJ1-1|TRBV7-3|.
CASSPRGGTEAFF
TGTGCCAGCAGCCCGAGAGGGGGCACTGAAGCTTTCTTT
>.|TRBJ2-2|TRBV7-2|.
CASSLNGINTGELFF
TGTGCCAGCAGCTTAAACGGGATTAACACCGGGGAGCTGTTTTTT
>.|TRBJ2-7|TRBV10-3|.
CAISEAGQIFYEQYF
TGTGCCATCAGTGAAGCCGGACAGATATTCTACGAGCAGTACTTC
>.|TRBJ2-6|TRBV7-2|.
CASSRVSGANVLTF
TGTGCCAGCAGCCGAGTCTCTGGGGCCAACGTCCTGACTTTC
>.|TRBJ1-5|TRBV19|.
CASRKVAGNSNQPQHF
TGTGCCAGCCGTAAGGTGGCGGGGAATAGCAATCAGCCCCAGCATTTT
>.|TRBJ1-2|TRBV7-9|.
CASSQQGSGYTF
TGTGCCAGCAGTCAACAGGGTTCGGGCTACACCTTC
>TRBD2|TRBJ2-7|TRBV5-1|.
CASWGLAGGPYEQYF
TGCGCCAGCTGGGGACTAGCGGGAGGACCCTACGAGCAGTACTTC
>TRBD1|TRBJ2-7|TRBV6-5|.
CASSYRQGGTYEQYF
TGTGCCAGCAGTTATAGACAGGGGGGGACCTACGAGCAGTACTTC
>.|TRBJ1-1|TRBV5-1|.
CASSLEGDEAFF
TGCGCCAGCAGCTTAGAGGGAGATGAAGCTTTCTTT
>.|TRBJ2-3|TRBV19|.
CASSTQGGTDTQYF
TGTGCCAGTAGCACACAGGGAGGCACAGATACGCAGTATTTT
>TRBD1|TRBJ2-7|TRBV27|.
CASSLPTGGAKMEQYF
TGTGCCAGCAGTTTGCCGACAGGGGGCGCGAAGATGGAGCAGTACTTC
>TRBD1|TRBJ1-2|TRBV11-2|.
CASSKDRAYGYTF
TGTGCCAGCAGCAAGGACAGGGCTTATGGCTACACCTTC
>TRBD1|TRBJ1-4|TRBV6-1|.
CASSWTGRLFF
TGTGCCAGCAGTTGGACAGGGAGGCTGTTTTTT
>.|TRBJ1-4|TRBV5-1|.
CASKAGAGEKLFF
TGCGCCAGCAAAGCCGGGGCGGGGGAAAAACTGTTTTTT
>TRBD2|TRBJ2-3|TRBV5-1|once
CASSSWEGSDTQYF
TGCGCCAGCAGCTCATGGGAGGGTTCAGATACGCAGTATTTT
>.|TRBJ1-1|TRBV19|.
CASSISGGGTEAFF
TGTGCCAGTAGTATTTCCGGGGGAGGCACTGAAGCTTTCTTT
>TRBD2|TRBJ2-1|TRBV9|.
CASSVEELAGSNEQFF
TGTGCCAGCAGCGTAGAAGAGCTAGCGGGTAGCAATGAGCAGTTCTTC
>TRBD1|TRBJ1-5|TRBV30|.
CAWSVQGGSNQPQHF
TGTGCCTGGAGTGTACAGGGGGGAAGCAATCAGCCCCAGCATTTT
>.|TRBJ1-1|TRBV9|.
CASSQGPQGRAFF
TGTGCCAGCAGCCAGGGCCCCCAAGGGCGAGCTTTCTTT
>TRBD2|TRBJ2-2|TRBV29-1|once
CGGAGENTGELFF
TGCGGTGGGGCGGGAGAAAACACCGGGGAGCTGTTTTTT
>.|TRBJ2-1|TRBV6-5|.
CASSYGLINEQFF
TGTGCCAGCAGTTATGGGCTAATCAATGAGCAGTTCTTC
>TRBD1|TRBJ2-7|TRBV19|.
CASSEGTGFYEQYF
TGTGCCAGTAGTGAAGGGACAGGTTTTTACGAGCAGTACTTC
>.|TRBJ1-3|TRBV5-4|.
CATQQGWGAGNTIYF
TGTGCCACCCAGCAGGGCTGGGGCGCTGGAAACACCATATATTTT
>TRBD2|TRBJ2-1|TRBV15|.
CATSRASGMNNEQFF
TGTGCCACCAGCAGAGCTAGCGGGATGAACAATGAGCAGTTCTTC
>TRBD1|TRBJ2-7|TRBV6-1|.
CASSERDRGRQYF
TGTGCCAGCAGTGAGAGGGACAGGGGGCGGCAGTACTTC
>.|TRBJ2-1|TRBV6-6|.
CASSYSLSPSYNEQFF
TGTGCCAGCAGTTACTCGCTCAGTCCCTCCTACAATGAGCAGTTCTTC
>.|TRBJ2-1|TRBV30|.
CAWSVRVGNNEQFF
TGTGCCTGGAGTGTACGCGTCGGGAACAATGAGCAGTTCTTC